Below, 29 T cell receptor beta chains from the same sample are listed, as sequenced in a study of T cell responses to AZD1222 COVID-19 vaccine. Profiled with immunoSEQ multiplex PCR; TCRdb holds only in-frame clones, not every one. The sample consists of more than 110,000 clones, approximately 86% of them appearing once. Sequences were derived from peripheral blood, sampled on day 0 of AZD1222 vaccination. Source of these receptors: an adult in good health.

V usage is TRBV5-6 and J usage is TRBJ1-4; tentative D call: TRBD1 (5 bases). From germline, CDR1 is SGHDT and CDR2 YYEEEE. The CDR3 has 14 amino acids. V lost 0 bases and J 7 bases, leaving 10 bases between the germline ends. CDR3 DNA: TGTGCCAGCAGCTTGGTCGACGGGGGTGAAAAACTGTTTTTT. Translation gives CASSLVDGGEKLFF.

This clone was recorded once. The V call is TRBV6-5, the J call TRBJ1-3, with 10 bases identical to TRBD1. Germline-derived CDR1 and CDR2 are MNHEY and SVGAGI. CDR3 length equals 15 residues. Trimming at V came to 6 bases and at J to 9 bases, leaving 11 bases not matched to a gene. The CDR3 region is CASSPTRDRGLTIYF. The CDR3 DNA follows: TGTGCCAGCAGCCCAACCCGGGACAGGGGTCTCACCATATATTTT.

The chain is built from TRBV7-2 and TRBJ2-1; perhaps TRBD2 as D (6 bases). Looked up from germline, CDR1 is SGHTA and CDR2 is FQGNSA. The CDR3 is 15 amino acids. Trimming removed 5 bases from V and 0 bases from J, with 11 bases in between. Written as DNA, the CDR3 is TGTGCCAGCAGCCCCCTAGCGAACTCCTACAATGAGCAGTTCTTC. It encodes CASSPLANSYNEQFF.

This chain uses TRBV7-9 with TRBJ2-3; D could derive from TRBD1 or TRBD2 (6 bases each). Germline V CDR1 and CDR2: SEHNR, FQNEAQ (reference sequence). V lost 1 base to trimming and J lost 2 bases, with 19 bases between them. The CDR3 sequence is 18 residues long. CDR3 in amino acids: CASSLGQGTASATDTQYF. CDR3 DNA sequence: TGTGCCAGCAGCTTAGGCCAGGGGACTGCGTCGGCCACAGATACGCAGTATTTT. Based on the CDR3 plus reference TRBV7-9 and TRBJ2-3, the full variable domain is DTGVSQNPRHKITKRGQNVTFRCDPISEHNRLYWYRQTLGQGPEFLTYFQNEAQLEKSRLLSDRFSAERPKGSFSTLEIQRTEQGDSAMYLCASSLGQGTASATDTQYFGPGTRLTVL.

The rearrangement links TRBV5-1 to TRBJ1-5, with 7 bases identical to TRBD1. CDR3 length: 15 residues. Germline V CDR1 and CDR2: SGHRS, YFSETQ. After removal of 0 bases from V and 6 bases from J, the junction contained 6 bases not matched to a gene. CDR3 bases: TGCGCCAGCAGCTTGGGAGGGCAGGGGGTTCAGCCCCAGCATTTT. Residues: CASSLGGQGVQPQHF.

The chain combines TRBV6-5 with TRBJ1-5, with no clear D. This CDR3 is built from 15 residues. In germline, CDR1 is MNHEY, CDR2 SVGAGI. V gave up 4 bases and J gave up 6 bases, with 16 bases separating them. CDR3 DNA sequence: TGTGCCAGCAGTTCCCCCCGGACGGGGAGTCAGCCCCAGCATTTT. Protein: CASSSPRTGSQPQHF.

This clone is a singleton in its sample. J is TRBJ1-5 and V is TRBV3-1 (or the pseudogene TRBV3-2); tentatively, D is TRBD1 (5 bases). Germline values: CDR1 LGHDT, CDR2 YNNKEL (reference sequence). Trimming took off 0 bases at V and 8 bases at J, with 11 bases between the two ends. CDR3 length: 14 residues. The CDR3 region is CASSQDRGWEPQHF. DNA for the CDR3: TGTGCCAGCAGCCAAGATCGGGGCTGGGAGCCCCAGCATTTT.

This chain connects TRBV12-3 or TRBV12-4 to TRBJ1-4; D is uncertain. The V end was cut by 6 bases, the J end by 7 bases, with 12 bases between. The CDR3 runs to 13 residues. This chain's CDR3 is CASRQGWVEKLFF. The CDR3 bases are TGTGCCAGCAGGCAAGGGTGGGTTGAAAAACTGTTTTTT.

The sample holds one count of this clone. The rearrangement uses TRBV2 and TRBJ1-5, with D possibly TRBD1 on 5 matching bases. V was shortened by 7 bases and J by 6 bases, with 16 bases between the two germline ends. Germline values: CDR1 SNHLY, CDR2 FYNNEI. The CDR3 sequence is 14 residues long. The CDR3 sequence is CASTGGRGGQPQHF. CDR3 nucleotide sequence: TGTGCCAGCACCGGAGGGAGGGGAGGTCAGCCCCAGCATTTT.

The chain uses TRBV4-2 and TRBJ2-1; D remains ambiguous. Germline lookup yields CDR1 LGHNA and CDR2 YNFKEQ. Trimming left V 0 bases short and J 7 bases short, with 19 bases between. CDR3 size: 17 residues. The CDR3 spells CASSQDTVAQRYNEQFF. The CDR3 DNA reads TGTGCCAGCAGCCAAGATACTGTGGCTCAAAGGTATAATGAGCAGTTCTTC.

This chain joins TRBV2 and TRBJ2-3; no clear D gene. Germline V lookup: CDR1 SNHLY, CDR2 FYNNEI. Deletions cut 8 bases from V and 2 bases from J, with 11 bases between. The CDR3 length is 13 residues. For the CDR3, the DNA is TGTGCCAGCGCGTTAATATACACAGATACGCAGTATTTT. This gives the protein CASALIYTDTQYF.

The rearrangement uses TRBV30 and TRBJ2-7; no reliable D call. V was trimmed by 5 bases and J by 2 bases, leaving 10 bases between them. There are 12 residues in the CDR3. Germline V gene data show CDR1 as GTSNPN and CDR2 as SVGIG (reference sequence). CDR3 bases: TGTGCCTGGCAAGGGAATGCCTACGAGCAGTACTTC. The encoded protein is CAWQGNAYEQYF.

The CDR3: CASSLASGNEQYF. The CDR3 nucleotides are TGTGCCAGCAGCCTGGCAAGCGGGAACGAGCAGTACTTC. V and J are TRBV6-2 or TRBV6-3 and TRBJ2-7, with 7 bases matching TRBD2. CDR3 length: 13 amino acids. Per germline, CDR1 MNHEY and CDR2 SVGEGT. V shed 6 bases and J 5 bases; nucleotides not matched to a gene: 7.

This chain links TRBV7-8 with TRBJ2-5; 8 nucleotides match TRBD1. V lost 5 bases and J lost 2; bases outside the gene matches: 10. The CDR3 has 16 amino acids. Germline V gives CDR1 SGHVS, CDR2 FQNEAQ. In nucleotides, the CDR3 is TGTGCCAGCAGCCGTGCCGGGACAGGCCTTCAAGAGACCCAGTACTTC. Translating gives CASSRAGTGLQETQYF.

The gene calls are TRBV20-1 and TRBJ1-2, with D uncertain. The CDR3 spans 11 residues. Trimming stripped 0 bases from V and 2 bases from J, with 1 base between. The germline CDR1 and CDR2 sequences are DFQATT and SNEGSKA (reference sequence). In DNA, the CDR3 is TGCAGTGCTAGAGACAACTATGGCTACACCTTC. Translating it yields CSARDNYGYTF.

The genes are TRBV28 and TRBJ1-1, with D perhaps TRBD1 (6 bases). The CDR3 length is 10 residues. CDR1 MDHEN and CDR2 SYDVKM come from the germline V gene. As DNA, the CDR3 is TGTGCGACAAGTGGGGGCGAAGCTTTCTTT. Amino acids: CATSGGEAFF.

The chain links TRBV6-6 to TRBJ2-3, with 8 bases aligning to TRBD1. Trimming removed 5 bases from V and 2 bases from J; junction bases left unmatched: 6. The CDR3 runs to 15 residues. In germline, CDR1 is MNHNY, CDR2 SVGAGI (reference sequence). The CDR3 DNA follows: TGTGCCAGCAGTCTAGGACAGGGATTCACAGATACGCAGTATTTT. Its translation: CASSLGQGFTDTQYF.

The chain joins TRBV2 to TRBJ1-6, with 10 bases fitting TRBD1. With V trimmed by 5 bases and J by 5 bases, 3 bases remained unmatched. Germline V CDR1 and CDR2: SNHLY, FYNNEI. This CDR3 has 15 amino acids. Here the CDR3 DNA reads TGTGCCAGCAGTTGGGGACAGGGGAATAATTCACCCCTCCACTTT. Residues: CASSWGQGNNSPLHF.

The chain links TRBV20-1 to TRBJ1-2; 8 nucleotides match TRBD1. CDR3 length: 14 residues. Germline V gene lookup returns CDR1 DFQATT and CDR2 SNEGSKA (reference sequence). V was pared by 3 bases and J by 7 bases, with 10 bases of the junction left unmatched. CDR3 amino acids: CSASQGAVSSGYTF. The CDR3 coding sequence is TGCAGTGCTAGTCAGGGGGCAGTGAGTAGTGGCTACACCTTC.

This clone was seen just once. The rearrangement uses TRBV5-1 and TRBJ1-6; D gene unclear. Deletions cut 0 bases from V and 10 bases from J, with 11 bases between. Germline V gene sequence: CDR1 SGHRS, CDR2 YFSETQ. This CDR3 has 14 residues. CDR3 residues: CASSLGEIDSPLHF. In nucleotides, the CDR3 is TGCGCCAGCAGCTTGGGGGAAATCGACTCACCCCTCCACTTT. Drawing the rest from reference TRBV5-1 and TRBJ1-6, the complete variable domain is KAGVTQTPRYLIKTRGQQVTLSCSPISGHRSVSWYQQTPGQGLQFLFEYFSETQRNKGNFPGRFSGRQFSNSRSEMNVSTLELGDSALYLCASSLGEIDSPLHFGNGTRLTVT.

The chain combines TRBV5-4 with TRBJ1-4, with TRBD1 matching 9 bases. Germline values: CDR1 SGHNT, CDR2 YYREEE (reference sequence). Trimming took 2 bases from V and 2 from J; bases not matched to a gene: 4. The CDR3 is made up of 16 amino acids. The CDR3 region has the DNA TGTGCCAGCAGCTTAATGGGACAGGGCACTAATGAAAAACTGTTTTTT. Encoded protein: CASSLMGQGTNEKLFF. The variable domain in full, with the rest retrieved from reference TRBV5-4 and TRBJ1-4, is ETGVTQSPTHLIKTRGQQVTLRCSSQSGHNTVSWYQQALGQGPQFIFQYYREEENGRGNFPPRFSGLQFPNYSSELNVNALELDDSALYLCASSLMGQGTNEKLFFGSGTQLSVL.

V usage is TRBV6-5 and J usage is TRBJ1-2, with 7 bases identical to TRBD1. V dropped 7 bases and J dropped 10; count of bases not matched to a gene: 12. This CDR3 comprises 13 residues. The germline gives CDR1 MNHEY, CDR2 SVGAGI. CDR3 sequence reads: CASTPGGRIDYTF. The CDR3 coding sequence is TGTGCCAGCACACCAGGGGGAAGAATTGACTACACCTTC.

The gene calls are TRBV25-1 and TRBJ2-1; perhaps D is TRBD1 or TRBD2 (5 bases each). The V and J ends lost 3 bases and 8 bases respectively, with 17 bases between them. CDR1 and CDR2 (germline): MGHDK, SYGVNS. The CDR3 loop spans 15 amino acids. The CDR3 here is CASSDPSGTPHEQFF. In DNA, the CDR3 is TGTGCCAGCAGTGATCCCTCCGGGACGCCGCATGAGCAGTTCTTC.

CDR3 DNA sequence: TGTGCCAGCAGCTTAGGGGGACAGGGCAAGAGGGGCTACACCTTC. Translated, it gives CASSLGGQGKRGYTF. The chain combines TRBV7-2 with TRBJ1-2; 9 positions agree with TRBD1. Germline V gives CDR1 SGHTA, CDR2 FQGNSA. The V gene end was trimmed by 1 base and the J gene end by 8 bases; junction bases not matched to a gene: 8. The CDR3 totals 15 residues. Full variable domain (rest looked up from reference TRBV7-2 and TRBJ1-2): GAGVSQSPSNKVTEKGKDVELRCDPISGHTALYWYRQSLGQGLEFLIYFQGNSAPDKSGLPSDRFSAERTGGSVSTLTIQRTQQEDSAVYLCASSLGGQGKRGYTFGSGTRLTVV.

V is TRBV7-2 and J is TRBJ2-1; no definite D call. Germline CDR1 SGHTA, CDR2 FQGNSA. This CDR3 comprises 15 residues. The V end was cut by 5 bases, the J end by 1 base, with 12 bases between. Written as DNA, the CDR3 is TGTGCCAGCAGCCCTCAGTTGGGTTCCTACAATGAGCAGTTCTTC. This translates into CASSPQLGSYNEQFF.

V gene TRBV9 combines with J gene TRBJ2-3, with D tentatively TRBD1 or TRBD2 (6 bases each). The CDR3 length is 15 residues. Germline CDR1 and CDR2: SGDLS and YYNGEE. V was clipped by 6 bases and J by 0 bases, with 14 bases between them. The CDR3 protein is CASTLRGVSTDTQYF. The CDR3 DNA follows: TGTGCCAGCACCCTAAGGGGGGTTAGCACAGATACGCAGTATTTT.

The DNA for the CDR3 is TGTGCCAGCAGAAAAACAGGGAAAACTGAAGCTTTCTTT. Amino acid sequence: CASRKTGKTEAFF. The rearrangement uses TRBV27 and TRBJ1-1; the D gene is possibly TRBD1 (6 bases). CDR1 is MNHEY and CDR2 is SMNVEV in the germline V gene (reference sequence). The CDR3 runs 13 residues. Trimming cost V 6 bases and J 5 bases, with 13 bases left between them.

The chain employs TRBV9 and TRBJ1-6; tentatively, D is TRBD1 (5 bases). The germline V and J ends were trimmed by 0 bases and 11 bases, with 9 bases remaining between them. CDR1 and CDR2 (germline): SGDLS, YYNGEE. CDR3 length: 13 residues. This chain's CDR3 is CASSVGDGPPLHF. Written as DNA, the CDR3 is TGTGCCAGCAGCGTAGGGGACGGGCCACCCCTCCACTTT.

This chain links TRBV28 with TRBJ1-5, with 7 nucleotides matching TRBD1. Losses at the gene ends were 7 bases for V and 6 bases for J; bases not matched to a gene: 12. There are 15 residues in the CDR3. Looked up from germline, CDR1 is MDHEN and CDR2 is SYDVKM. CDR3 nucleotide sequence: TGTGCCAGCAACCCTGGGAGGGGGCGGTTTCAGCCCCAGCATTTT. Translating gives CASNPGRGRFQPQHF.